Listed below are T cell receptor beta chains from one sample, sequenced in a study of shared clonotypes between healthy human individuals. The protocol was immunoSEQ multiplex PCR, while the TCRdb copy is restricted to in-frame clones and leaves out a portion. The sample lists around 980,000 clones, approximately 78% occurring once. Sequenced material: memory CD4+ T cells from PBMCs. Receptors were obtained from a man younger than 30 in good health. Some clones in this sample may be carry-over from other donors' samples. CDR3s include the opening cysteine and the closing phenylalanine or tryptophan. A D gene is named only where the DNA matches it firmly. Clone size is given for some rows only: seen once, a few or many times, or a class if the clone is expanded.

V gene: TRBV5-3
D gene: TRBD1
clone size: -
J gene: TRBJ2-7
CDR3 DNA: TGTGCCAGAAGCTTGGGGACAGGTAGCTCCTACGAGCAGTACTTC
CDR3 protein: CARSLGTGSSYEQYF

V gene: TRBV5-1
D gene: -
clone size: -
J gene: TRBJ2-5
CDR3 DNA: TGCGCCAGCAGCCTTGGGGACAATTTGAGACAAGAGACCCAGTACTTC
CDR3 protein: CASSLGDNLRQETQYF

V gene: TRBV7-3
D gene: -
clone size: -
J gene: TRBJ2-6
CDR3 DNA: TGTGCCAGCAGCCCGAGACCGTCTGGGGCCAACGTCCTGACTTTC
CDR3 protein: CASSPRPSGANVLTF

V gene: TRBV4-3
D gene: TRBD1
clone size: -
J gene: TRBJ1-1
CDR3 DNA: TGCGCCAGCAGCCAAGATCAGGGGGCGAACACTGAAGCTTTCTTT
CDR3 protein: CASSQDQGANTEAFF

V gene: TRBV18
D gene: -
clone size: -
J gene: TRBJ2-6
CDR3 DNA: TGTGCCAGCTCACCGATTGGGGAGCCCTCTGGGGCCAACGTCTTGACTTTC
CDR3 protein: CASSPIGEPSGANVLTF

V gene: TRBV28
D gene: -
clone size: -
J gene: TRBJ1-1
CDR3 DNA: TGTGCCAGCAGTTTGGTCGTGAGGAACACTGAAGCTTTCTTT
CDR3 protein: CASSLVVRNTEAFF

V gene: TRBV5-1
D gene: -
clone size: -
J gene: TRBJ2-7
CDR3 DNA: TGCGCCAGCAGCTTTCGGACAGCGTCGCTAACCTACGAGCAGTACTTC
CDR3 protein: CASSFRTASLTYEQYF

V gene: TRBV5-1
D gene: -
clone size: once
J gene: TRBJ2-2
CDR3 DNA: TGCGCCAGCAGCTCGCAGATGAACACCGGGGAGCTGTTTTTT
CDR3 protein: CASSSQMNTGELFF

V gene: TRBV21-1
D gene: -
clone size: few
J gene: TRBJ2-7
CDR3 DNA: TGTGCCAGCAGCAAAGCCGGGACAGGCCTAAAAGCCTACGAGCAGTACTTC
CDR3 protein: CASSKAGTGLKAYEQYF

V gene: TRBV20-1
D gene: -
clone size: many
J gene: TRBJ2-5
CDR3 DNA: TGCAGTGCTAACCAGGGAGAGACCCAGTACTTC
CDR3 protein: CSANQGETQYF

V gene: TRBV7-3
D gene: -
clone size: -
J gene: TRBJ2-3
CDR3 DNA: TGTGCCAGCAGCTTAGCGGGGACTCATGAGACAGATACGCAGTATTTT
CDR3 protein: CASSLAGTHETDTQYF

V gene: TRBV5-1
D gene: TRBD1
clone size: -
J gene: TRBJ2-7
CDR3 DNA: TGCGCCAGCAGCCCGGCGACAGGGCAGAGGTACGAGCAGTACTTC
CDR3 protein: CASSPATGQRYEQYF

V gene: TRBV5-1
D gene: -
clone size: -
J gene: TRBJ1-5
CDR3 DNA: TGCGCCAGCAGCTTGGACGGGAGCAATCAGCCCCAGCATTTT
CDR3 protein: CASSLDGSNQPQHF

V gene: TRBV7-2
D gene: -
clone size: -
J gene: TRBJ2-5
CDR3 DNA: TGTGCCAGCAGCTTAGACTACGGCAGGGCTGAAGGCCACTTC
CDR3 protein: CASSLDYGRAEGHF

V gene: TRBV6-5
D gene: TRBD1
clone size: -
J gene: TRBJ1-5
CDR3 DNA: TGTGCCAGCAGCCCGACAGGGGGCGATCCTCAGCCCCAGCATTTT
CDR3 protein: CASSPTGGDPQPQHF

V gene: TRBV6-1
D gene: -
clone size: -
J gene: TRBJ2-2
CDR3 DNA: TGTGCCAGCAGTGAACCGCTCGGGGAGCTGTTTTTT
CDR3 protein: CASSEPLGELFF

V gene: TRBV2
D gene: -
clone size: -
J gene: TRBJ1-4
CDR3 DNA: TGTGCCAGCAGTGTGGGGGACGAAAAACTGTTTTTT
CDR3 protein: CASSVGDEKLFF

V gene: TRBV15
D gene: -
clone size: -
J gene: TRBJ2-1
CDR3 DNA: TGTGCCACCAGCAGAGATCCCGCGCGAAATGAGCAGTTCTTC
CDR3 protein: CATSRDPARNEQFF

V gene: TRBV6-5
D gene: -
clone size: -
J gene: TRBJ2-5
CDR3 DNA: TGTGCCAGCCGGCGGGGGACAACGTGGGATGGCCAGTACTTC
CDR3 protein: CASRRGTTWDGQYF

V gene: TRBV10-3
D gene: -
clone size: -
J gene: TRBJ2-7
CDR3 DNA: TGTGCCATCAGTGAGTCGCTTATGAGGTACGAGCAGTACTTC
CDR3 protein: CAISESLMRYEQYF

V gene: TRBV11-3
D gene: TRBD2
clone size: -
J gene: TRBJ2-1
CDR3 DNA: TGTGCCAGCAGCCCGGGACTAGCGTATGAGCAGTTCTTC
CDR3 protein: CASSPGLAYEQFF

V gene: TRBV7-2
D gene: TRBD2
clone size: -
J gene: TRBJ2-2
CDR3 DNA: TGTGCCAGCAGCTTAGGTAGCGGGAGATCCGGGGAGCTGTTTTTT
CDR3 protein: CASSLGSGRSGELFF

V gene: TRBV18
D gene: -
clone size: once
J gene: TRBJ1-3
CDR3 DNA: TGTGCCAGCTCACCATTACCTTCCCCGGGGAGCGGCTCTGGAAACACCATATATTTT
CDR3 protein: CASSPLPSPGSGSGNTIYF

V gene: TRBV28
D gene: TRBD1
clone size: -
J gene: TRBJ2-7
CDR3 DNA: TGTGCCAGCAGTTTATCGGACAGGGCGTATGAGCAGTACTTC
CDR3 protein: CASSLSDRAYEQYF

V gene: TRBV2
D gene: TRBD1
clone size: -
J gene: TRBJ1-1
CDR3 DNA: TGTGCCAGCAGCCGGGACAGGGGCACTGAAGCTTTCTTT
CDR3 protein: CASSRDRGTEAFF

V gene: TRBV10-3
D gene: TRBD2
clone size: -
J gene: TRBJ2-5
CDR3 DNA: TGTGCCATCAAGAGGGCGGGAGCGAGAGAGACCCAGTACTTC
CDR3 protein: CAIKRAGARETQYF

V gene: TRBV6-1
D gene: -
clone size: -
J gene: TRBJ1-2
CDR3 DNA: TGTGCCAGCAGTGAAGGACTCGTCTCAAGCTATGGCTACACCTTC
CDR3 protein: CASSEGLVSSYGYTF

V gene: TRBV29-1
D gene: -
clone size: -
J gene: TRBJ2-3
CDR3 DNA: TGCAGCGGACTAAAAAGAGATACGCAGTATTTT
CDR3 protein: CSGLKRDTQYF

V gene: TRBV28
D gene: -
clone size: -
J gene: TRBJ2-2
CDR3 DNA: TGTGCCAGCAGCCACTTAACGAATGTGATTACCGGGGAGCTGTTTTTT
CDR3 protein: CASSHLTNVITGELFF

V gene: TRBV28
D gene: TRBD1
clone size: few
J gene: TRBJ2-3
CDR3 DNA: TGTGCCAGCAGTTATGGGAACAGGGGGCAAGGAGATACGCAGTATTTT
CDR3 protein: CASSYGNRGQGDTQYF

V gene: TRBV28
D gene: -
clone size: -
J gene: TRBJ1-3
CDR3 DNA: TGTGCCAGCAGGGGTCGGGTAATGTGGGCTGGAAACACCATATATTTT
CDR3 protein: CASRGRVMWAGNTIYF

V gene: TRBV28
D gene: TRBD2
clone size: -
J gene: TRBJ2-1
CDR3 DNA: TGTGCCAGCAGTTCCCGTCAAGGACTAGCGGTTTCCTTTGAGCAGTTCTTC
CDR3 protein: CASSSRQGLAVSFEQFF

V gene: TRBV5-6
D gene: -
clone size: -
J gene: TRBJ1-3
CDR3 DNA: TGTGCCAGCAGCTTAAAGCACCGACCCGGAAACACCATATATTTT
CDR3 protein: CASSLKHRPGNTIYF

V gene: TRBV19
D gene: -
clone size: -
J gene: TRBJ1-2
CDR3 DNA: TGTGCCAGTACCTCGACAGCCTCTAACTATGGCTACACCTTC
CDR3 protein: CASTSTASNYGYTF

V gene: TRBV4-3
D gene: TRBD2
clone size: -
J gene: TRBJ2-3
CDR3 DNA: TGCGCCAGCAGCAAAATAGCGGGGGGCACAGATACGCAGTATTTT
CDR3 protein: CASSKIAGGTDTQYF

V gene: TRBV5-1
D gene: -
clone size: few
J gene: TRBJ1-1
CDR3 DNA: TGCGCCAGCAGCCCGATGGGTCCGAACACTGAAGCTTTCTTT
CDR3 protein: CASSPMGPNTEAFF

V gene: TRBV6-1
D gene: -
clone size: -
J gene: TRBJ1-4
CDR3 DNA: TGTGCCAGCAGTGATGACCCGATCAGGGCAAGGAGTGAAAAACTGTTTTTT
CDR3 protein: CASSDDPIRARSEKLFF

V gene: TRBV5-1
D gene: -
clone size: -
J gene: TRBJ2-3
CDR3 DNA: TGCGCCAGCAGCTCGGGGCCTAGCGTCACAGATACGCAGTATTTT
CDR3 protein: CASSSGPSVTDTQYF

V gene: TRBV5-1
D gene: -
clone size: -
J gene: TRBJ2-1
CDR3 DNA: TGCGCCAGCAGCTTCGACTACCGACCCCTCAATGAGCAGTTCTTC
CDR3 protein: CASSFDYRPLNEQFF

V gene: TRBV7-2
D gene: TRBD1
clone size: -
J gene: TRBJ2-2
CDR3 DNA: TGTGCCAGCAGCAAACTAGGACAGGGTAGAACCGGGGAGCTGTTTTTT
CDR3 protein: CASSKLGQGRTGELFF

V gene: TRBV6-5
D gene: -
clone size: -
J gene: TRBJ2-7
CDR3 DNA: TGTGCCAGCAGTTACTCGAGACAGGCTGACTACGAGCAGTACTTC
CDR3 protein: CASSYSRQADYEQYF

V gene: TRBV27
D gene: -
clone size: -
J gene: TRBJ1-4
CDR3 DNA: TGTGCCAGCACTCAATTATGGGCCTTGGGGGGTCCTAATGAAAAACTGTTTTTT
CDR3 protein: CASTQLWALGGPNEKLFF

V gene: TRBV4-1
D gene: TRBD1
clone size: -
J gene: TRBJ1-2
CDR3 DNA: TGCGCCAGCAGCCAAGACACTCCGGGACAGCGAAGTCCCACCTTC
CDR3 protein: CASSQDTPGQRSPTF

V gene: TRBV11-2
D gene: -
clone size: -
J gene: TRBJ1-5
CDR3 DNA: TGTGCCAGCAGCCCAGGAGGGCGGGTTAGCAATCAGCCCCAGCATTTT
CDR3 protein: CASSPGGRVSNQPQHF

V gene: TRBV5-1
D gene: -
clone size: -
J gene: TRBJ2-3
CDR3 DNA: TGCGCCAGCAGCTTGATTGGCCCGTTGGCAGCTAGCACAGATACGCAGTATTTT
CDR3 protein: CASSLIGPLAASTDTQYF

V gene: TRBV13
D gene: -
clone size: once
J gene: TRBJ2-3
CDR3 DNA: TGTGCCAGCAGCTTTTCCGACAAAAATACGCAGTATTTT
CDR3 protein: CASSFSDKNTQYF

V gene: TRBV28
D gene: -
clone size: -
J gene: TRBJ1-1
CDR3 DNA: TGTGCCAGCCAAGTCGGGGGGGCGATGAACACTGAAGCTTTCTTT
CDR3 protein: CASQVGGAMNTEAFF

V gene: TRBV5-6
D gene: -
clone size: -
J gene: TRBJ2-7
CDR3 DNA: TGTGCCAGCAGCTTGGACGGGACCCCCTACGAGCAGTACTTC
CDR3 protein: CASSLDGTPYEQYF

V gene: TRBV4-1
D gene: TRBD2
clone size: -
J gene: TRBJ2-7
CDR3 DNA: TGCGCCAGCAGCCAAAGTGGACTAGCCTACGAGCAGTACTTC
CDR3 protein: CASSQSGLAYEQYF

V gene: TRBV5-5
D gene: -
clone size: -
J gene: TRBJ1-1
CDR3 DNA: TGTGCCAGCGCCCAGGAAGTGAGGTTGAACACTGAAGCTTTCTTT
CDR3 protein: CASAQEVRLNTEAFF

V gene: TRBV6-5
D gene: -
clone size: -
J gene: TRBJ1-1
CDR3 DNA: TGTGCCAGCAGTTACACAGGGAGCACTGAAGCTTTCTTT
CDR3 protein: CASSYTGSTEAFF

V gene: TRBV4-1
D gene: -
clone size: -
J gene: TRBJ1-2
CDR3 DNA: TGCGCCAGCAGCCAAGACGTGGCCAGGGTCGGGGGCTACACCTTC
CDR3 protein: CASSQDVARVGGYTF

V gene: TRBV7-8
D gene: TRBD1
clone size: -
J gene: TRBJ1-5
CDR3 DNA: TGTGCCAGCACCACTCAGACGGACAGGGGGGATCAGCCCCAGCATTTT
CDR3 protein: CASTTQTDRGDQPQHF

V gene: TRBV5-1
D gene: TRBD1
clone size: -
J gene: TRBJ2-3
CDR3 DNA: TGCGCCAGCAGCCCCGGACAGGGGACAGATACGCAGTATTTT
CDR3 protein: CASSPGQGTDTQYF